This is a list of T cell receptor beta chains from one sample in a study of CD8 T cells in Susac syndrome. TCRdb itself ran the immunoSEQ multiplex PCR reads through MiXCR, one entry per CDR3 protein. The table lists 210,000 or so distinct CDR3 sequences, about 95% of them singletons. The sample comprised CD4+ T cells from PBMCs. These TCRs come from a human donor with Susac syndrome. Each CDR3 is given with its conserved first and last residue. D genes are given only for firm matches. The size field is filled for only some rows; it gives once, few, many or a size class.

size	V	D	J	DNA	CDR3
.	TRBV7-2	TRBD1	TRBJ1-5	TGTGCCAGCAGCTTAGGCTTTGACAGGGGAGGGATTGGCAATCAGCCCCAGCATTTT	CASSLGFDRGGIGNQPQHF
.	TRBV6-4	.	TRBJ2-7	TGTGCCAGCAGTGACGACTCACCGTACTTC	CASSDDSPYF
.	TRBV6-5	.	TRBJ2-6	TGTGCCAGCAGCTACGAAATTGAGGCGGTGGAGTCCTCTGGGGCCAACGTCCTGACTTTC	CASSYEIEAVESSGANVLTF
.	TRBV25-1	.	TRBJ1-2	TGTGCCAGCAGTGAATCGGTCGCAGGCCGTGGGGGCTACACCTTC	CASSESVAGRGGYTF
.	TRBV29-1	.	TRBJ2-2	TGCACCACTCGGACCTCAGCCGGGGAGCTGTTTTTT	CTTRTSAGELFF
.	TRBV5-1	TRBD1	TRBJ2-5	TGCGCCAGCACTACCTCAGACAGGGGGGAGGCAGAGACCCAGTACTTC	CASTTSDRGEAETQYF
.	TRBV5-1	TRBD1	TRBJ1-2	TGCGCCAGCAGCTCTGAACGCGAGAACAGGGGCGCGGGCTACACCTTC	CASSSERENRGAGYTF
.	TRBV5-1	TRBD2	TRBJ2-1	TGCGCCAGCAGCTTTAACCAGCGGGGGGCCAACAATGAGCAGTTCTTC	CASSFNQRGANNEQFF
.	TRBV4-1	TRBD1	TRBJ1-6	TGCGCCAGCAGCCAAGATGACAGGGGTTCTTCTAATTCACCCCTCCACTTT	CASSQDDRGSSNSPLHF
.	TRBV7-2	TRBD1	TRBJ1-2	TGTGCCAGCAGCTTAGAGGGACAGGGAGACTATGGCTACACCTTC	CASSLEGQGDYGYTF
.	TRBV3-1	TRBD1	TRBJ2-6	TGTGCCAGCAGCCAAGTATGGGCAGGGGGTGCTGGGGCCAACGTCCTGACTTTC	CASSQVWAGGAGANVLTF
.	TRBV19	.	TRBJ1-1	TGTGCCAGTGCGCTCGGACTCCTTCCGGGCACTGAAGCTTTCTTT	CASALGLLPGTEAFF
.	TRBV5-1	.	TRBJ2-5	TGCGCCAGCAGCTTGGGGGGAGCGTCTGGGGAGACCCAGTACTTC	CASSLGGASGETQYF
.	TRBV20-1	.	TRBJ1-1	TGCAGTGCTACACAGGCCCTCGGACTCTATGGAGCTTTCTTT	CSATQALGLYGAFF
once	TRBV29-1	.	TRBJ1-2	TGCAGCGTGCACGACGAGGGTGGGGACTATGGCTACACCTTC	CSVHDEGGDYGYTF
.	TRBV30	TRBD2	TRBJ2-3	TGTGCCTGGGGTAGCGGGGATAGCACAGATACGCAGTATTTT	CAWGSGDSTDTQYF
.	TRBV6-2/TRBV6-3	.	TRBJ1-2	TGTGCCAGCAGTTACTCGAGGCATGGAGGCTACACCTTC	CASSYSRHGGYTF
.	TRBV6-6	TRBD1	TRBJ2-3	TGTGCCAGCAGTCGGGACAGATCCACAGATACGCAGTATTTT	CASSRDRSTDTQYF
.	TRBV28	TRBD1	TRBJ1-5	TGTGCCAGCATGACAGGGGTCAACAATCAGCCCCAGCATTTT	CASMTGVNNQPQHF
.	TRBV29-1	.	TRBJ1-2	TGCAGCGTTGGGGGTCAGGGAGGCGGTCGCTATGGCTACACCTTC	CSVGGQGGGRYGYTF
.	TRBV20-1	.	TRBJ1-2	TGCAGTGCTAGAGACCCACAGGGCGGCTATGGCTACACCTTC	CSARDPQGGYGYTF
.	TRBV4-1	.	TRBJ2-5	TGCGCCAGCAGCCAATCCGAATCAGGCCTCGAGACCCAGTACTTC	CASSQSESGLETQYF
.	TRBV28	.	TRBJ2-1	TGTGCCAGCAGTTCCCGTACTTCCCCCAGCTCCTACAATGAGCAGTTCTTC	CASSSRTSPSSYNEQFF
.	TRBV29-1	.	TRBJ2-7	TGCAGCGTTGGTCACATCTCCGAGCAGTACTTC	CSVGHISEQYF
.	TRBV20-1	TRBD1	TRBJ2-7	TGCAGTGCTATGACAGGGCCCGAGCAGTACTTC	CSAMTGPEQYF
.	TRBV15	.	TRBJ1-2	TGTGCCACCAGCAGCGACACTAACTATGGCTACACCTTC	CATSSDTNYGYTF
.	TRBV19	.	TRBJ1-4	TGTGCCAGTAAATTACCCGGGAGCCGTGAAAAACTGTTTTTT	CASKLPGSREKLFF